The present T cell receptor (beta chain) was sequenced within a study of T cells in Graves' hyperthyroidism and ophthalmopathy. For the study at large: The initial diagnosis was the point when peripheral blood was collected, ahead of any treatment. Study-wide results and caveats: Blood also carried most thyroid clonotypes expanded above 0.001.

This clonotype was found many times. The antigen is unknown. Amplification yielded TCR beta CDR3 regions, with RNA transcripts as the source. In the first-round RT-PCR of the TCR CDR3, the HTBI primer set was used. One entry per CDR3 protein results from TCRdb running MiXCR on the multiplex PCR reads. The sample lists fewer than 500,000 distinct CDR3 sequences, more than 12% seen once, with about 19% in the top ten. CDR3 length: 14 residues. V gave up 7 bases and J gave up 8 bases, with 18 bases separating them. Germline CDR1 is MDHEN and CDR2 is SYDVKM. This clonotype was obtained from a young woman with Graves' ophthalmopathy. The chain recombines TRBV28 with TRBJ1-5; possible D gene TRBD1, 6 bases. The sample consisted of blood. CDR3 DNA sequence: TGTGCCAGCACCTTGACAGGCACTAGGGAGCCCCAGCATTTT. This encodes CASTLTGTREPQHF.